A single sample gave rise to the 27 T cell receptor beta chains below, sequenced in a study of blood T cell repertoires in COVID-19. Sequencing used immunoSEQ multiplex PCR; TCRdb keeps in-frame clones, though not all of them. The repertoire has over 120,000 clones, about 89% of them found once; the top ten carry approximately 10%. The sequencing input was PBMCs or T cells enriched from blood (not recorded which). The receptor source for this set is a man between 60 and 75 years old who had recovered from COVID-19.

In its sample, this clone was seen once. The chain uses TRBV11-2 and TRBJ2-3; D is possibly TRBD1 (5 bases). The germline V and J ends were trimmed by 1 base and 4 bases, with 15 bases remaining between them. CDR1 is SGHAT, CDR2 FQNNGV, per germline. There are 16 residues in the CDR3. In DNA form, the CDR3 reads TGTGCCAGCAGCTTAGGTCCGGACATCTACTCAGATACGCAGTATTTT. Translating gives CASSLGPDIYSDTQYF.

The rearrangement links TRBV19 to TRBJ1-2; D is perhaps TRBD1 (6 bases). The CDR3 is 12 amino acids. The germline gives CDR1 LNHDA, CDR2 SQIVND (reference sequence). With 10 bases removed from V and 3 bases from J, the gap between germline ends came to 12 bases. Here the CDR3 reads CATTGLHYGYTF. The CDR3, as DNA: TGTGCCACCACAGGGCTGCACTATGGCTACACCTTC.

This clone has just a few counts. The J gene is TRBJ1-2, the V gene TRBV2; D ambiguous. This CDR3 is 13 amino acids long. The germline gives CDR1 SNHLY, CDR2 FYNNEI. V lost 0 bases, J lost 1 base, and 3 bases lay in between. For the CDR3, the DNA is TGTGCCAGCAGTGAAGCCGGTAACTATGGCTACACCTTC. Its protein is CASSEAGNYGYTF.

Only one count was recorded for this clone. The rearrangement uses TRBV14 and TRBJ1-2; D remains unclear. V lost 4 bases to trimming and J lost 7 bases, with 19 bases between them. Germline V gene data show CDR1 as SGHDN and CDR2 as FVKESK. The CDR3 is 15 residues long. The CDR3 loop reads CASSPWRAARGGYTF. CDR3 nucleotides: TGTGCCAGCAGCCCTTGGCGGGCCGCACGTGGTGGCTACACCTTC. Variable domain in full (rest from reference TRBV14 and TRBJ1-2): EAGVTQFPSHSVIEKGQTVTLRCDPISGHDNLYWYRRVMGKEIKFLLHFVKESKQDESGMPNNRFLAERTGGTYSTLKVQPAELEDSGVYFCASSPWRAARGGYTFGSGTRLTVV.

J is TRBJ1-1 and V is TRBV2; perhaps TRBD1 as D (6 bases). Germline-derived CDR1 and CDR2 are SNHLY and FYNNEI. V was cut by 6 bases and J by 4 bases, with 9 bases left in between. The CDR3 is made up of 12 amino acids. The chain's CDR3 is CASSKDSTEAFF. The CDR3 coding sequence is TGTGCCAGCAGCAAGGACAGCACTGAAGCTTTCTTT.

This clone was seen once. V usage is TRBV5-5 and J usage is TRBJ2-7; a possible D gene is TRBD1 (7 bases). The V gene's germline CDR1 is SGHKS and CDR2 YYEKEE (reference sequence). Deletions cut 9 bases from V and 0 bases from J, with 10 bases between. The CDR3 length is 12 residues. CDR3 in DNA: TGTGCCACGCAGGGGGGCTCCTACGAGCAGTACTTC. Translation gives CATQGGSYEQYF. Based on the CDR3 plus reference TRBV5-5 and TRBJ2-7, the full variable domain is DAGVTQSPTHLIKTRGQQVTLRCSPISGHKSVSWYQQVLGQGPQFIFQYYEKEERGRGNFPDRFSARQFPNYSSELNVNALLLGDSALYLCATQGGSYEQYFGPGTRLTVT.

The chain is built from TRBV6-5 and TRBJ2-1, with 7 bases identical to TRBD1. Germline CDR1 MNHEY, CDR2 SVGAGI. The CDR3 is 15 amino acids. The trim removed 6 bases at V and 3 bases at J, leaving 8 bases unmatched. DNA for the CDR3: TGTGCCAGCAGGGATTATACAGGGGACTACAATGAGCAGTTCTTC. It encodes CASRDYTGDYNEQFF.

The chain carries TRBV5-1 and TRBJ1-2; 7 nucleotides match TRBD1. The V gene end was trimmed by 4 bases and the J gene end by 2 bases; junction bases not matched to a gene: 5. This CDR3 contains 14 residues. Germline V CDR1 and CDR2: SGHRS, YFSETQ. CDR3 sequence: CASSLGTVNYGYTF. CDR3 DNA sequence: TGCGCCAGCAGCCTAGGGACAGTGAACTATGGCTACACCTTC. The entire variable domain, with the rest obtained from reference TRBV5-1 and TRBJ1-2, is as follows: KAGVTQTPRYLIKTRGQQVTLSCSPISGHRSVSWYQQTPGQGLQFLFEYFSETQRNKGNFPGRFSGRQFSNSRSEMNVSTLELGDSALYLCASSLGTVNYGYTFGSGTRLTVV.

The chain has TRBV6-1 and TRBJ1-5; D unclear. V was shortened by 2 bases and J by 6 bases, with 8 bases between the two germline ends. Germline V gene sequence: CDR1 MNHNS, CDR2 SASEGT. This CDR3 comprises 13 residues. CDR3 in DNA: TGTGCCAGCAGTGAACAGGCAGGTCAGCCCCAGCATTTT. Amino acids: CASSEQAGQPQHF.

As to this clone: Other nucleotide sequences in the sample specify the same CDR3. The J gene is TRBJ2-6, the V gene TRBV2; D not certain. The V gene's germline CDR1 is SNHLY and CDR2 FYNNEI. V was trimmed by 6 bases and J by 0 bases, leaving 6 bases between them. The CDR3 is made up of 14 amino acids. The CDR3 region is CASRGDSGANVLTF. In DNA form, the CDR3 reads TGTGCCAGCAGAGGAGACTCTGGGGCCAACGTCCTGACTTTC.

V usage is TRBV7-8 and J usage is TRBJ2-1; D is perhaps TRBD2 (6 bases). The germline CDR1 and CDR2 sequences are SGHVS and FQNEAQ. This CDR3 comprises 16 residues. Trimming removed 2 bases at V and 4 bases at J, with 15 bases between. This chain's CDR3 is CASSLLPGVPYNEQFF. CDR3 nucleotide sequence: TGTGCCAGCAGCTTACTACCGGGGGTGCCATACAATGAGCAGTTCTTC.

The chain has TRBV2 and TRBJ2-2; 7 nucleotides match TRBD1. The germline V gene encodes CDR1 SNHLY and CDR2 FYNNEI. This CDR3 has 16 residues. Losses at the gene ends were 3 bases for V and 6 bases for J; bases not matched to a gene: 10. The CDR3, as DNA: TGTGCCAGCAGTGAGCGAGGGGGCTCGGGACCCGGGGAGCTGTTTTTT. Residues: CASSERGGSGPGELFF.

The chain has TRBV7-9 and TRBJ2-3; TRBD1 is a possible D gene (5 bases). Per germline, CDR1 SEHNR and CDR2 FQNEAQ (reference sequence). This CDR3 contains 15 residues. V lost 4 bases and J lost 0, with 11 bases in between. The CDR3 reads CASSYPSGSTDTQYF. Here the CDR3 DNA reads TGTGCCAGCAGCTACCCCTCAGGGAGCACAGATACGCAGTATTTT.

The genes are TRBV19 and TRBJ1-1, with D unresolved. The CDR3 is 12 residues long. Germline V CDR1 and CDR2: LNHDA, SQIVND (reference sequence). The ends were cut back, 6 bases at V and 1 base at J, with 6 bases in the middle. DNA for the CDR3: TGTGCCAGTAGCTGGAGGAACACTGAAGCTTTCTTT. Translated, it gives CASSWRNTEAFF.

This chain connects TRBV9 to TRBJ1-5; TRBD1 aligns across 7 bases. CDR3 size: 15 residues. With 4 bases clipped from V and 4 bases from J, the junction kept 8 bases outside the gene matches. Germline values: CDR1 SGDLS, CDR2 YYNGEE. CDR3 sequence: CASSPEGQPNQPQHF. CDR3 coding DNA: TGTGCCAGCAGCCCCGAGGGACAGCCGAATCAGCCCCAGCATTTT.

The chain carries TRBV3-1 (or the pseudogene TRBV3-2) and TRBJ1-6, with no clear D. CDR1 LGHDT and CDR2 YNNKEL come from the germline V gene (reference sequence). This CDR3 has 15 amino acids. V lost 2 bases and J 9 bases, leaving 14 bases between the germline ends. DNA for the CDR3: TGTGCCAGCAGCCAAAGGAGGGTAGGCGTTTCACCCCTCCACTTT. This codes for CASSQRRVGVSPLHF.

In its sample, this clone was seen once. The chain links TRBV9 to TRBJ1-6; tentatively, D is TRBD1 (5 bases). CDR1 and CDR2 (germline): SGDLS, YYNGEE. CDR3 length: 13 residues. With 4 bases removed from V and 7 bases from J, the gap between germline ends came to 9 bases. The CDR3 is CASSSGENSPLHF. CDR3 nucleotide sequence: TGTGCCAGCAGCTCGGGGGAGAATTCACCCCTCCACTTT.

There are a few counts of this clone. The chain recombines TRBV9 with TRBJ1-6; tentatively, D is TRBD1 (6 bases). Germline CDR1 is SGDLS and CDR2 is YYNGEE. The germline V and J ends were trimmed by 4 bases and 7 bases, with 18 bases remaining between them. The CDR3 is made up of 16 amino acids. The CDR3 is CASSPSGGAENSPLHF. The CDR3 nucleotides are TGTGCCAGCAGCCCGTCCGGGGGGGCAGAAAATTCACCCCTCCACTTT.

As to this clone: At one end, the junction sequence differs from germline, possibly due to a read error. The V call is TRBV28, the J call TRBJ1-5, with D hard to call. Germline V gives CDR1 MDHEN, CDR2 SYDVKM. The CDR3 is 13 amino acids. The CDR3 protein is CASSPGWNQPQHF. The CDR3 DNA sequence: TGTGCCAGCAGCCCGGGGTGGAATCAACCCCAGCATTTT.

The DNA for the CDR3 is TGTGCCAGCAGCGTAGGGGGAGCAGGGGCCAACGTCCTGACTTTC. It specifies CASSVGGAGANVLTF. V is TRBV9 and J is TRBJ2-6, with a possible D match to TRBD2 (5 bases). Germline V gives CDR1 SGDLS, CDR2 YYNGEE. V shed 0 bases and J shed 4 bases, with 8 bases lying between them. The CDR3 covers 15 residues.

The rearrangement links TRBV13 to TRBJ1-1, with 10 bases lining up with TRBD1. CDR3 length equals 14 residues. CDR1 and CDR2 from the germline V gene are PRHDT and FYEKMQ (reference sequence). The V and J ends lost 5 bases and 4 bases, in that order; junction bases with no gene match: 4. CDR3: CASSQGQGRTEAFF. The CDR3 coding sequence is TGTGCCAGCAGCCAGGGACAGGGGCGCACTGAAGCTTTCTTT.

The DNA of the CDR3 is TGTGCCAGCAGCCCACTAGCGGGAGCCTACAATGAGCAGTTCTTC. It yields the protein CASSPLAGAYNEQFF. V is TRBV11-2 and J is TRBJ2-1; 11 bases map to TRBD2. V was pared by 5 bases and J by 2 bases, with 2 bases of the junction left unmatched. This CDR3 is built from 15 residues. Germline loops: CDR1 SGHAT, CDR2 FQNNGV.

The sample holds one count of this clone. V usage is TRBV11-1 and J usage is TRBJ2-1; TRBD2 matches at 10 bases. Trimming cost V 1 base and J 7 bases; bases outside gene matches: 4. In germline, CDR1 is SGHAT, CDR2 FQDESV (reference sequence). The length of the CDR3 is 15 residues. The DNA for the CDR3 is TGTGCCAGCAGCTTAGGGCTAGCGGGAGCTAATGAGCAGTTCTTC. Encoded protein: CASSLGLAGANEQFF. The complete variable domain, with remaining parts taken from reference TRBV11-1 and TRBJ2-1, reads EAEVAQSPRYKITEKSQAVAFWCDPISGHATLYWYRQILGQGPELLVQFQDESVVDDSQLPKDRFSAERLKGVDSTLKIQPAELGDSAMYLCASSLGLAGANEQFFGPGTRLTVL.

The chain joins TRBV5-1 to TRBJ2-1, with 7 bases lining up with TRBD2. The germline V gene has CDR1 SGHRS and CDR2 YFSETQ. The CDR3 length is 17 residues. J gave up 4 bases and V 2 bases, and 12 bases lay outside the gene matches. The CDR3: CASSFLTGGRKYNEQFF. CDR3 in DNA: TGCGCCAGCAGCTTTCTTACGGGGGGACGTAAATACAATGAGCAGTTCTTC.

As for this clone: An end of the junction does not agree with germline; a read error may underlie this. This rearrangement joins TRBV11-2 to TRBJ2-3; TRBD2 might be the D (5 bases). The CDR3 runs 15 residues. Germline-derived CDR1 and CDR2 are SGHAT and FQNNGV. CDR3 loop: CVSSLVGESTDTQYF. As DNA, the CDR3 is TGTGTCAGCAGCTTAGTCGGGGAGAGCACAGATACGCAGTATTTT.

This chain joins TRBV9 and TRBJ2-5; TRBD2 aligns across 10 bases. With 2 bases clipped from V and 6 bases from J, the junction kept 7 bases outside the gene matches. Germline CDR1 and CDR2: SGDLS and YYNGEE. The CDR3 is 15 residues long. The CDR3 region has the DNA TGTGCCAGCAGCGTCACCGCTAGCGGGGGTCAGACCCAGTACTTC. Translating it yields CASSVTASGGQTQYF.

The J gene is TRBJ2-7, the V gene TRBV3-1 (or the pseudogene TRBV3-2); 7 nucleotides agree with TRBD2. The germline V gene encodes CDR1 LGHDT and CDR2 YNNKEL (reference sequence). The CDR3 is 14 amino acids. V dropped 6 bases and J dropped 4; count of bases not matched to a gene: 9. Here the CDR3 reads CASRRGGSLYEQYF. The CDR3 DNA reads TGTGCCAGCAGACGAGGCGGGAGTTTATACGAGCAGTACTTC.